This T cell receptor beta chain was identified during a study of blood T cell repertoires in COVID-19. Produced via immunoSEQ multiplex PCR; TCRdb's table is partial and in-frame only. The sample has about 140,000 clones; 60% to 85% are singletons. V was clipped by 4 bases and J by 8 bases; unmatched bases: 11. CDR1 is SNHLY and CDR2 is FYNNEI in the germline V gene. The length of the CDR3 is 15 residues. The chain couples TRBV2 to TRBJ1-1, with 9 bases aligning to TRBD1. This receptor was identified in a man aged 50 to 60 with acute or convalescent COVID-19. Sequencing used peripheral blood. The CDR3 reads CASSALTGGISEAFF. CDR3 bases: TGTGCCAGCAGTGCCCTGACAGGGGGGATTTCCGAAGCTTTCTTT.